Shown below are 3 T cell receptor beta chains from a single sample sequenced in a study of CD8+ T cells in alopecia areata. Sequencing relied on a cDNA template that was reverse transcribed from extracted RNA. Some clones are missing from TCRdb's copy, which holds only in-frame ones; the method was immunoSEQ multiplex PCR. Of over 150,000 clones listed, 60% to 75% are singletons. Treatment noted: oral pan-JAK inhibitor, 5-10 mg twice daily. The sample was CD4+ T cells sorted from blood, taken at week 24, from a patient treated with tofacitinib. The receptors shown here come from a human donor with alopecia areata.

This clone has more than one count but fewer than ten. V is TRBV29-1 and J is TRBJ2-2; TRBD2 agrees at 8 bases. Trimming took 4 bases from V and 7 from J; bases not matched to a gene: 5. The CDR3 has 13 residues. The germline CDR1 and CDR2 sequences are SQVTM and ANQGSEA. In DNA form, the CDR3 reads TGCAGCGTTGGAGCGGGGGCCCACGGGGAGCTGTTTTTT. Residues: CSVGAGAHGELFF.

This clone was picked up a small number of times. The V call is TRBV30, the J call TRBJ2-1; D perhaps matches TRBD2 (5 bases). Deletions cut 6 bases from V and 9 bases from J, with 15 bases between. From germline, CDR1 is GTSNPN and CDR2 SVGIG (reference sequence). This CDR3 has 12 amino acids. The CDR3 loop reads CACGPSGGEQFF. In nucleotides, the CDR3 is TGTGCCTGCGGCCCAAGCGGCGGTGAGCAGTTCTTC.

The chain carries TRBV29-1 and TRBJ2-3; TRBD1 agrees at 8 bases. The V and J ends lost 5 bases and 2 bases, in that order; junction bases with no gene match: 9. Looked up from germline, CDR1 is SQVTM and CDR2 is ANQGSEA. The CDR3 covers 15 residues. The CDR3 region has the DNA TGCAGCGTTCCAGGGGGCGCGGGTGTCACAGATACGCAGTATTTT. Its protein is CSVPGGAGVTDTQYF.